A single sample is the source of the 8 T cell receptor beta chains below, sequenced in a study of blood T cell repertoires in COVID-19. Measured with immunoSEQ multiplex PCR; TCRdb has only the in-frame clones, and not every one. The sample includes 150,000 to 200,000 clones, about nine tenths of them seen just once. The sequencing sample was made of PBMCs or T cells enriched from blood (not recorded which). The receptors shown here come from a woman aged 18 to 35 who had recovered from COVID-19.

In its sample, this clone was seen a few times. The chain carries TRBV25-1 and TRBJ1-4, with D perhaps TRBD1 (5 bases). V was clipped by 2 bases and J by 5 bases, with 12 bases between them. This CDR3 spans 15 amino acids. Germline loops: CDR1 MGHDK, CDR2 SYGVNS. DNA of the CDR3: TGTGCCAGCAGTGAAATGCCAGGGCCGAATGAAAAACTGTTTTTT. It is translated as CASSEMPGPNEKLFF.

J is TRBJ1-6 and V is TRBV27; D ambiguous. Trimming pared 2 bases from V and 9 bases from J, leaving 14 bases between. The germline CDR1 and CDR2 sequences are MNHEY and SMNVEV (reference sequence). The CDR3 is made up of 15 amino acids. CDR3 region: CASSLLSEIISPLHF. DNA for the CDR3: TGTGCCAGCAGTTTACTTTCAGAAATAATTTCACCCCTCCACTTT.

The chain links TRBV9 to TRBJ2-1; 9 nucleotides agree with TRBD2. With V trimmed by 0 bases and J by 4 bases, 5 bases remained unmatched. The CDR3 runs to 16 residues. The germline gives CDR1 SGDLS, CDR2 YYNGEE. CDR3 coding DNA: TGTGCCAGCAGCGTAGACGCTAGCGGGAAATACAATGAGCAGTTCTTC. Its translation is CASSVDASGKYNEQFF.

V is TRBV4-3 and J is TRBJ2-2; D remains unclear. There are 16 residues in the CDR3. Per the germline V gene, CDR1 is LGHNA and CDR2 is YSLEER. Trimming shortened V by 0 bases and J by 4 bases, and 12 bases separated the two germline ends. CDR3 residues: CASSQDGLAPTGELFF. CDR3 coding DNA: TGCGCCAGCAGCCAAGATGGGTTAGCTCCCACCGGGGAGCTGTTTTTT.

The V gene is TRBV28, the J gene TRBJ1-3; TRBD1 is a possible D gene (5 bases). The CDR3 is made up of 14 amino acids. Germline CDR1 and CDR2: MDHEN and SYDVKM. The V gene lost 6 bases and the J gene lost 4 bases, with 13 bases spanning the gap. The CDR3 region is CASRQQGSGNTIYF. CDR3 bases: TGTGCCAGCAGACAGCAGGGAAGCGGAAACACCATATATTTT.

This clone was seen a handful of times. The chain uses TRBV6-6 and TRBJ1-6, with TRBD1 as a possible D gene (6 bases). The CDR3 extends over 15 amino acids. The germline gives CDR1 MNHNY, CDR2 SVGAGI (reference sequence). Trimming removed 5 bases from V and 10 bases from J, with 18 bases in between. CDR3 loop: CASSPEGVTRSPLHF. CDR3 nucleotide sequence: TGTGCCAGCAGTCCCGAGGGGGTAACGAGATCACCCCTCCACTTT.

The chain combines TRBV14 with TRBJ1-2, with a possible D match to TRBD1 (5 bases). With 8 bases removed from V and 2 bases from J, the gap between germline ends came to 15 bases. CDR3 length: 14 amino acids. CDR1 and CDR2 (germline): SGHDN, FVKESK. The DNA of the CDR3 is TGTGCCAGCGGGCTGGGGCGGAGCAACTATGGCTACACCTTC. Translating it yields CASGLGRSNYGYTF.

The rearrangement joins TRBV28 to TRBJ2-1; TRBD2 aligns across 16 bases. Germline CDR1 and CDR2: MDHEN and SYDVKM. The J segment lost 7 bases and the V segment lost 9 bases, leaving 12 bases of the junction unmatched. The CDR3 has 17 residues. This chain's CDR3 is CASSITGLAGGRNEQFF. CDR3 DNA: TGTGCCAGTAGTATCACGGGACTAGCGGGGGGGAGGAATGAGCAGTTCTTC.